This passage covers 21 T cell receptor beta chains from one sample sequenced in a study of technical replicates of blood from several donors. Here immunoSEQ multiplex PCR was the method, and the copy in TCRdb shows in-frame clones only, minus some. This table holds under 95,000 clones, roughly 89% found once. Sequenced sample: T cells isolated from PBMCs. All receptors come from a human donor in good health. Some clones in this sample may be carry-over from other donors' samples.

The V call is TRBV7-6, the J call TRBJ1-6, with D possibly matching TRBD1 (5 bases). The germline V gene has CDR1 SGHVS and CDR2 FNYEAQ. The V and J ends lost 1 base and 5 bases respectively, with 15 bases between them. CDR3 length equals 17 residues. CDR3 amino acids: CASSLVPPTENNSPLHF. CDR3 coding DNA: TGTGCCAGCAGCTTAGTTCCCCCGACAGAAAATAATTCACCCCTCCACTTT.

V gene TRBV19 combines with J gene TRBJ1-2; D not resolved. Trimming left V 3 bases short and J 0 bases short, with 11 bases between. This CDR3 has 15 residues. The germline V gene encodes CDR1 LNHDA and CDR2 SQIVND (reference sequence). CDR3 residues: CASSIMHATNYGYTF. Written as DNA, the CDR3 is TGTGCCAGTAGTATCATGCACGCTACTAACTATGGCTACACCTTC. The entire variable domain, with the rest obtained from reference TRBV19 and TRBJ1-2, is as follows: DGGITQSPKYLFRKEGQNVTLSCEQNLNHDAMYWYRQDPGQGLRLIYYSQIVNDFQKGDIAEGYSVSREKKESFPLTVTSAQKNPTAFYLCASSIMHATNYGYTFGSGTRLTVV.

The V gene is TRBV5-5, the J gene TRBJ1-2, with TRBD1 matching over 7 bases. In germline, CDR1 is SGHKS, CDR2 YYEKEE (reference sequence). With 4 bases clipped from V and 6 bases from J, the junction kept 6 bases outside the gene matches. The CDR3 runs 13 residues. Here the CDR3 DNA reads TGTGCCAGCAGCGCCCGGGACAGTGATGGCTACACCTTC. This encodes CASSARDSDGYTF.

The V call is TRBV5-1, the J call TRBJ1-1; 8 bases are shared with TRBD1. The V gene's germline CDR1 is SGHRS and CDR2 YFSETQ. CDR3 size: 14 residues. V lost 2 bases and J lost 3; bases outside the gene matches: 3. The CDR3 reads CASSFGQGYTEAFF. CDR3 coding DNA: TGCGCCAGCAGCTTCGGACAGGGCTACACTGAAGCTTTCTTT.

The chain is built from TRBV18 and TRBJ1-2; tentative D call: TRBD1 (6 bases). This CDR3 spans 15 amino acids. V shed 0 bases and J shed 2 bases, with 10 bases lying between them. Germline V gene data show CDR1 as KGHSH and CDR2 as LQKENI. The DNA of the CDR3 is TGTGCCAGCTCACCACCCGGACAGAACAACTATGGCTACACCTTC. Translated, it gives CASSPPGQNNYGYTF.

The chain has TRBV5-4 and TRBJ2-2; D may be TRBD2 (6 bases). This CDR3 is 15 amino acids long. CDR1 SGHNT and CDR2 YYREEE come from the germline V gene (reference sequence). The V gene lost 0 bases and the J gene lost 7 bases, with 13 bases spanning the gap. DNA for the CDR3: TGTGCCAGCAGCTTGGAGACTAGGACCAGCGGGGAGCTGTTTTTT. It yields the protein CASSLETRTSGELFF.

This sequence joins TRBV18 and TRBJ2-7; TRBD1 matches at 10 bases. The V gene end was trimmed by 8 bases and the J gene end by 1 base; junction bases not matched to a gene: 8. Germline CDR1 KGHSH, CDR2 LQKENI. This CDR3 is built from 15 residues. CDR3 nucleotides: TGTGCCAGCCACAGGGCGGGACAGGGGTCCTACGAGCAGTACTTC. Amino acids: CASHRAGQGSYEQYF.

The chain carries TRBV19 and TRBJ1-2, with 7 positions matching TRBD1. With 5 bases clipped from V and 4 bases from J, the junction kept 7 bases outside the gene matches. Germline V gene lookup returns CDR1 LNHDA and CDR2 SQIVND (reference sequence). The CDR3 spans 14 residues. The CDR3 DNA is TGTGCCAGTAGTCCACGACAGGGCCTCTATGGCTACACCTTC. Protein sequence: CASSPRQGLYGYTF. Full variable domain (remainder filled in from reference TRBV19 and TRBJ1-2): DGGITQSPKYLFRKEGQNVTLSCEQNLNHDAMYWYRQDPGQGLRLIYYSQIVNDFQKGDIAEGYSVSREKKESFPLTVTSAQKNPTAFYLCASSPRQGLYGYTFGSGTRLTVV.

V usage is TRBV28 and J usage is TRBJ1-2; 7 bases line up with TRBD1. The CDR3 runs to 13 residues. Germline loops: CDR1 MDHEN, CDR2 SYDVKM. V dropped 6 bases and J dropped 8; count of bases not matched to a gene: 9. CDR3 protein: CASSRNRDRGYTF. CDR3 in DNA: TGTGCCAGCAGCCGCAACAGGGACAGAGGCTACACCTTC.

This chain uses TRBV27 with TRBJ2-2, with a tentative D call TRBD2 (5 bases). This CDR3 has 13 amino acids. CDR1 and CDR2 (germline): MNHEY, SMNVEV (reference sequence). Trimming left V 7 bases short and J 8 bases short, with 14 bases between. This CDR3 reads CASNEKRGGELFF. CDR3 in DNA: TGTGCCAGCAATGAAAAACGGGGTGGGGAGCTGTTTTTT.

The CDR3, as DNA: TGTGCCAGCAGTTACTCGCAGGAATTCGGGGAGCTGTTTTTT. Translation: CASSYSQEFGELFF. The chain uses TRBV6-5 and TRBJ2-2; D not resolved. V lost 0 bases, J lost 7 bases, and 9 bases lay in between. The germline V gene has CDR1 MNHEY and CDR2 SVGAGI. The CDR3 runs to 14 residues.

The rearrangement uses TRBV6-5 and TRBJ1-3; D may be TRBD1 (6 bases). Germline loops: CDR1 MNHEY, CDR2 SVGAGI. The CDR3 loop spans 13 amino acids. Deletions cut 4 bases from V and 8 bases from J, with 12 bases between. CDR3 amino acids: CASSSEQGDTIYF. The CDR3, as DNA: TGTGCCAGCAGTTCGGAACAGGGTGACACCATATATTTT.

In this sample, this clone turned up once. The chain combines TRBV10-2 with TRBJ2-7, with TRBD2 matching 12 bases. This CDR3 is 16 amino acids long. The ends lost 1 base at V and 3 bases at J; junction bases unmatched: 4. Germline V gene lookup returns CDR1 WSHSY and CDR2 SAAADI. CDR3 coding DNA: TGCGCCAGCAGTGAGTTTCTAGCGGGAGGGGGCTACGAGCAGTACTTC. Its translation: CASSEFLAGGGYEQYF.

The rearrangement joins TRBV15 to TRBJ2-1, with TRBD2 matching 13 bases. J gave up 6 bases and V 5 bases, and 4 bases lay outside the gene matches. Germline CDR1 LNHNV, CDR2 YYDKDF (reference sequence). The CDR3 length is 15 residues. The CDR3 sequence is CATSLLAGGRNEQFF. The CDR3 coding sequence is TGTGCCACCAGCTTACTAGCGGGAGGGCGCAATGAGCAGTTCTTC.

This clone was recorded a few times. The gene calls are TRBV5-4 and TRBJ2-7; 15 nucleotides match TRBD2. V shed 4 bases, J shed 5 bases, and the junction held 7 bases outside the gene matches. Germline lookup yields CDR1 SGHNT and CDR2 YYREEE (reference sequence). The CDR3 spans 16 residues. CDR3 in DNA: TGTGCCAGCAGCCAGGGACTAGCGGGAGGTCTCGACGAGCAGTACTTC. It yields the protein CASSQGLAGGLDEQYF. Using reference TRBV5-4 and TRBJ2-7 for the parts outside the CDR3, the full variable domain is ETGVTQSPTHLIKTRGQQVTLRCSSQSGHNTVSWYQQALGQGPQFIFQYYREEENGRGNFPPRFSGLQFPNYSSELNVNALELDDSALYLCASSQGLAGGLDEQYFGPGTRLTVT.

The chain joins TRBV7-9 to TRBJ2-7; D is perhaps TRBD1 (6 bases). Germline loops: CDR1 SEHNR, CDR2 FQNEAQ (reference sequence). CDR3 length equals 15 residues. V lost 5 bases, J lost 3 bases, and 17 bases lay in between. In DNA, the CDR3 is TGTGCCAGCAGCCCGGCGGCAGGGGTCGTCTACGAGCAGTACTTC. Amino acid sequence: CASSPAAGVVYEQYF. The full variable domain, with the rest looked up from reference TRBV7-9 and TRBJ2-7, is DTGVSQNPRHKITKRGQNVTFRCDPISEHNRLYWYRQTLGQGPEFLTYFQNEAQLEKSRLLSDRFSAERPKGSFSTLEIQRTEQGDSAMYLCASSPAAGVVYEQYFGPGTRLTVT.

The V gene is TRBV19, the J gene TRBJ1-5, with D unclear. This CDR3 comprises 15 residues. Per germline, CDR1 LNHDA and CDR2 SQIVND (reference sequence). V lost 2 bases and J lost 4, with 12 bases in between. CDR3 DNA sequence: TGTGCCAGTAGTATACGAACAGCTATGAATCAGCCCCAGCATTTT. Translating gives CASSIRTAMNQPQHF.

V is TRBV7-9 and J is TRBJ1-2, with 7 bases fitting TRBD1. The CDR3 consists of 15 residues. V lost 5 bases to trimming and J lost 6 bases; unmatched junction nucleotides: 12. Per the germline V gene, CDR1 is SEHNR and CDR2 is FQNEAQ (reference sequence). The CDR3 DNA is TGTGCCAGCAGCCCCTTGGAGGGGGCGCCTCATGGCTACACCTTC. It encodes CASSPLEGAPHGYTF.

The chain couples TRBV29-1 to TRBJ2-5, with no clear D. V lost 5 bases to trimming and J lost 0 bases, with 13 bases between them. Germline V gene lookup returns CDR1 SQVTM and CDR2 ANQGSEA. CDR3 size: 14 residues. CDR3 protein: CSVMSERYQETQYF. The CDR3, as DNA: TGCAGCGTTATGAGCGAACGATACCAAGAGACCCAGTACTTC.

The gene calls are TRBV29-1 and TRBJ1-2, with D tentatively TRBD1 (5 bases). Trimming removed 3 bases at V and 4 bases at J, with 15 bases between. In germline, CDR1 is SQVTM, CDR2 ANQGSEA. CDR3 length equals 14 residues. CDR3 loop: CSVERGEDSYGYTF. The CDR3, as DNA: TGCAGCGTTGAGAGAGGGGAGGATTCCTATGGCTACACCTTC.

This chain connects TRBV4-1 to TRBJ2-3, with 8 nucleotides matching TRBD1. Germline V CDR1 and CDR2: MGHRA, YSYEKL. The CDR3 sequence is 15 residues long. Unmatched junction bases numbered 4, after V lost 1 base and J lost 4 bases. CDR3 region: CASSQGGQAADTQYF. The CDR3 coding sequence is TGCGCCAGCAGCCAAGGGGGACAGGCTGCAGATACGCAGTATTTT.